Here is one TCR beta chain with its context. Which antigen it targets is not known. No base quality information exists; no much larger clone differs at one position. From the germline V gene, CDR1 is SGDLS and CDR2 is YYNGEE. The V and J ends are trimmed by 2 bases and 3 bases, leaving 11 bases between them. The CDR3 contains 14 residues, cysteine and phenylalanine counted. The only DNA kept is the CDR3, 42 bases in frame from the first base. The data belong to a study of cytomegalovirus exposure and HLA in healthy donors (TCRdb year 2017). With regard to the full study: A later analysis indicated that the 110 or so validation repertoires were generated on the platform also employed for the 720 or so repertoires of the first cohort. In addition to the first cohort of 650 to 800 subjects, a separate validation cohort of 120 different subjects was used. To predict cytomegalovirus infection status, the study brought together high-throughput TCR immunosequencing, statistical association of individual TCRs with disease status, and machine learning. The aim of the study was to test whether cataloging public T cell receptors could identify signatures of past pathogen exposure. Overall study outcomes, separate from this receptor: A later analysis lacked HLA typing for the validation cohort, so it scored co-occurrence in that cohort across all 120 repertoires. In both the original and validation cohorts, the classifier was reported to diagnose cytomegalovirus status with high specificity and sensitivity. It was suggested by the authors that the approach could potentially be generalized to other disease states and immunological phenotypes. A few of the identified cytomegalovirus-associated TCR beta chains were confirmed in vitro to be specific for cytomegalovirus antigens. Most TCR sequences were seen in very few donors, while some public TCRs were found in many individuals. The study gave a list of 150 to 200 TCR beta chains associated with cytomegalovirus. A later analysis found that TCRs clustered in the first cohort also tended to co-occur in the roughly 120 validation repertoires, with 90% to 95% of cluster scores above 0.

Library creation used the immunoSEQ multiplex PCR assay. Per the authors' processing: A statistical classification framework was developed to diagnose cytomegalovirus status using the catalog of TCR beta chain sequences. As stored in TCRdb, this immuneACCESS dataset retains in-frame rearrangements with V and J assigned. A fraction of the clones does not appear; measured against another copy, unresolved V genes explain less than half of the discrepancy, and the remainder lacks a known reason. That table gives V, J and clone size, and the DNA gave D and trimming. A total of fewer than 120,000 clones appear in this sample, roughly nine tenths of them only once. The ten top clones hold under 2% of the sample. Separate from the approximately 730-subject first cohort, the validation cohort of about 120 subjects was the group to which the donors belonged.

The sequenced sample consisted of PBMCs. The rearranged chain carries TRBV9 and TRBJ2-5; TRBD1 could be the D gene, as 6 bases match. This clonotype originated in a young woman in good health and CMV-seronegative. CDR3 reads: CASSVQDSKETQYF. Read as DNA, the sequence is TGTGCCAGCAGCGTCCAGGACAGCAAAGAGACCCAGTACTTC.